These 8 T cell receptor beta chains share one sample of origin, sequenced in a study of CD8+CD57+ T cells in acquired aplastic anemia. The template for TCR beta VDJ and CDR3 sequence profiling was genomic DNA. MiXCR, applied by TCRdb to the reads, yields one record per CDR3 protein. Among about 210,000 distinct CDR3 sequences listed, 34% were seen once. The source material was sorted CD4+, CD8+, or CD8+CD57+ T cells (not recorded which) from PBMCs. The receptor source for this set is a human donor in good health, serving as a control.

This clonotype was recorded at least ten times. The J gene is TRBJ2-3, the V gene TRBV7-8; TRBD2 might be the D (5 bases). Germline V gene sequence: CDR1 SGHVS, CDR2 FQNEAQ. The V end was cut by 5 bases, the J end by 1 base, with 16 bases between. The CDR3 has 16 residues. CDR3 in DNA: TGTGCCAGCAGCAGAGAGGTCGGAGGAGGCACAGATACGCAGTATTTT. Its protein is CASSREVGGGTDTQYF. The whole variable domain, filled in from reference TRBV7-8 and TRBJ2-3, reads GAGVSQSPRYKVAKRGQDVALRCDPISGHVSLFWYQQALGQGPEFLTYFQNEAQLDKSGLPSDRFFAERPEGSVSTLKIQRTQQEDSAVYLCASSREVGGGTDTQYFGPGTRLTVL.

This clonotype was seen ten or more times. The chain is built from TRBV5-4 and TRBJ2-7; 10 bases are a match to TRBD2. The V gene's germline CDR1 is SGHNT and CDR2 YYREEE (reference sequence). The CDR3 spans 14 residues. V shed 4 bases, J shed 9 bases, and the junction held 10 bases outside the gene matches. This CDR3 is CASSQNLAGVGQYF. The CDR3 DNA reads TGTGCCAGCAGCCAGAACCTAGCGGGAGTTGGGCAGTACTTC.

This clonotype was detected many times. The V call is TRBV5-7, the J call TRBJ2-1; D gene uncertain. TRBV5-7 is given ORF status, its function remaining uncertain. Deletions cut 10 bases from V and 7 bases from J, with 9 bases between. This CDR3 region has 10 residues. CDR3 region: CAPYCNEQFF. CDR3 nucleotide sequence: TGTGCCCCATACTGTAATGAGCAGTTCTTC.

This clonotype came up a few times. The V and J genes are TRBV28 and TRBJ2-7; D is perhaps TRBD1 or TRBD2 (5 bases each). From germline, CDR1 is MDHEN and CDR2 SYDVKM. There are 16 residues in the CDR3. Trimming took off 7 bases at V and 6 bases at J, with 25 bases between the two ends. The CDR3 nucleotides are TGTGCCAGCACCACACTCTGGGGGACCGATCCTTCCGAGCAGTACTTC. It is translated as CASTTLWGTDPSEQYF.

The rearrangement joins TRBV24-1 to TRBJ2-7, with D unclear. The CDR3 is made up of 14 amino acids. Germline lookup yields CDR1 KGHDR and CDR2 SFDVKD. The V gene lost 7 bases and the J gene lost 9 bases, with 21 bases spanning the gap. The DNA for the CDR3 is TGTGCCACCAGCAGGCGGATCACCACGGACGTGCAGTACTTC. Translated, it gives CATSRRITTDVQYF.

This clonotype was seen many times. V gene TRBV24-1 combines with J gene TRBJ2-5, with unresolved D. The CDR3 length is 15 residues. Germline V gene data show CDR1 as KGHDR and CDR2 as SFDVKD. V lost 4 bases, J lost 1 base, and 12 bases lay in between. The CDR3 loop is CATSDPSSSQETQYF. CDR3 nucleotide sequence: TGTGCCACCAGTGACCCCAGCTCGAGCCAAGAGACCCAGTACTTC.

This rearrangement joins TRBV18 to TRBJ1-2; D possibly corresponds to TRBD1 (5 bases). The CDR3 loop spans 14 amino acids. Germline loops: CDR1 KGHSH, CDR2 LQKENI. V was cut by 5 bases and J by 7 bases, with 17 bases left in between. CDR3 protein: CASSADGAARGYTF. The CDR3 nucleotides read TGTGCCAGCTCAGCCGACGGGGCCGCTCGTGGCTACACCTTC.

The table lists this clonotype with many counts. The chain is built from TRBV24-1 and TRBJ2-2; D is perhaps TRBD2 (5 bases). Germline loops: CDR1 KGHDR, CDR2 SFDVKD. This CDR3 has 14 residues. V lost 3 bases to trimming and J lost 5 bases, with 9 bases between them. CDR3 DNA sequence: TGTGCCACCAGTGATCCTCGGGGAACCGGGGAGCTGTTTTTT. It codes for CATSDPRGTGELFF.